Presented here are 30 T cell receptor beta chains from one specimen sequenced in a study of a mutant IDH1 vaccine in newly diagnosed glioma. Assay: immunoSEQ multiplex PCR; the TCRdb copy retains only in-frame clones and omits some. Counted here are 82,000 or so clones, roughly 85% occurring once; the ten biggest clones make up approximately 2.3%. Time point specified: week 23, last vaccination. Vaccination used 300 ug of mutant IDH1 20-mer peptide per dose, with topical imiquimod. Their antigens remain unidentified. Sample: PBMCs, taken from a glioma patient whose treatment included an IDH1 peptide vaccine. Source of these receptors: a man aged 30-40 years with glioma. Some clones in this sample may be carry-over from other donors' samples.

This chain uses TRBV28 with TRBJ2-1; TRBD1 matches at 8 bases. J lost 8 bases, V lost 3 bases, and 18 bases had no gene match. Per germline, CDR1 MDHEN and CDR2 SYDVKM. CDR3 length: 18 amino acids. The CDR3 nucleotides are TGTGCCAGCAGTTTTGGTTATCTGGGAGCAGGGGGCGGGCATGAGCAGTTCTTC. This gives the protein CASSFGYLGAGGGHEQFF.

The chain links TRBV15 to TRBJ2-5; 9 nucleotides match TRBD2. The CDR3 has 17 residues. The V and J ends lost 0 bases and 1 base, in that order; junction bases with no gene match: 6. Germline-derived CDR1 and CDR2 are LNHNV and YYDKDF (reference sequence). CDR3 region: CATSRERISGGQETQYF. CDR3 sequence (DNA): TGTGCCACCAGCAGAGAGAGGATTAGCGGGGGCCAAGAGACCCAGTACTTC.

J is TRBJ2-1 and V is TRBV29-1; D could derive from TRBD1 or TRBD2 (5 bases each). The V end was cut by 6 bases, the J end by 5 bases, with 8 bases between. The CDR3 covers 11 residues. Germline CDR1 is SQVTM and CDR2 is ANQGSEA. The chain's CDR3 is CSVGTDNEQFF. Here the CDR3 DNA reads TGCAGCGTCGGGACCGACAATGAGCAGTTCTTC.

V usage is TRBV5-4 and J usage is TRBJ2-1; 12 bases line up with TRBD1. Germline-derived CDR1 and CDR2 are SGHNT and YYREEE (reference sequence). The CDR3 sequence is 15 residues long. After removal of 3 bases from V and 7 bases from J, the junction contained 5 bases not matched to a gene. The CDR3 nucleotides are TGTGCCAGCAGCTCGGGACAGGGGGCATTGAATGAGCAGTTCTTC. This translates into CASSSGQGALNEQFF. The full variable domain, its missing parts supplied by reference TRBV5-4 and TRBJ2-1, is ETGVTQSPTHLIKTRGQQVTLRCSSQSGHNTVSWYQQALGQGPQFIFQYYREEENGRGNFPPRFSGLQFPNYSSELNVNALELDDSALYLCASSSGQGALNEQFFGPGTRLTVL.

The chain joins TRBV5-1 to TRBJ2-5; 7 positions match TRBD1. Looked up from germline, CDR1 is SGHRS and CDR2 is YFSETQ. The V and J ends lost 4 bases and 1 base, in that order; junction bases with no gene match: 13. CDR3 size: 17 residues. The DNA for the CDR3 is TGCGCCAGCAGCACCGCACCACAGGGGACCATCCAAGAGACCCAGTACTTC. It yields the protein CASSTAPQGTIQETQYF.

In DNA, the CDR3 is TGTGCCAGCAGCTTGAACTATGGCTACACCTTC. It is translated as CASSLNYGYTF. The rearrangement uses TRBV5-6 and TRBJ1-2, with unresolved D. Trimming removed 1 base at V and 2 bases at J, with 0 bases between. CDR1 SGHDT and CDR2 YYEEEE come from the germline V gene. The CDR3 is 11 amino acids.

The V and J genes are TRBV19 and TRBJ1-6; D is perhaps TRBD1 (6 bases). V shed 4 bases and J shed 13 bases, with 14 bases lying between them. The germline V gene encodes CDR1 LNHDA and CDR2 SQIVND (reference sequence). The CDR3 totals 13 residues. The CDR3 protein is CASSTRDITPLHF. CDR3 nucleotides: TGTGCCAGTAGTACCCGGGACATAACTCCCCTCCACTTT. Supplemented by reference TRBV19 and TRBJ1-6, the full variable domain reads DGGITQSPKYLFRKEGQNVTLSCEQNLNHDAMYWYRQDPGQGLRLIYYSQIVNDFQKGDIAEGYSVSREKKESFPLTVTSAQKNPTAFYLCASSTRDITPLHFGNGTRLTVT.

V usage is TRBV11-2 and J usage is TRBJ1-2; D remains ambiguous. The CDR3 loop spans 12 amino acids. CDR1 SGHAT and CDR2 FQNNGV come from the germline V gene. The V end lost 1 base, the J end lost 8 bases, and 8 bases lay between the germline ends. The CDR3 loop is CASSLGQWGYTF. CDR3 DNA sequence: TGTGCCAGCAGCTTAGGGCAATGGGGCTACACCTTC.

This clone showed up just a few times. This chain connects TRBV25-1 to TRBJ1-1; tentative D call: TRBD1 (6 bases). The length of the CDR3 is 13 residues. V lost 4 bases, J lost 2 bases, and 8 bases lay in between. Germline CDR1 is MGHDK and CDR2 is SYGVNS. The DNA for the CDR3 is TGTGCCAGCAGTGCTGGGACAAACACTGAAGCTTTCTTT. Translating it yields CASSAGTNTEAFF. The entire variable domain, with the rest obtained from reference TRBV25-1 and TRBJ1-1, is as follows: EADIYQTPRYLVIGTGKKITLECSQTMGHDKMYWYQQDPGMELHLIHYSYGVNSTEKGDLSSESTVSRIRTEHFPLTLESARPSHTSQYLCASSAGTNTEAFFGQGTRLTVV.

This sequence joins TRBV5-1 and TRBJ1-2; D is possibly TRBD1 (5 bases). CDR1 is SGHRS and CDR2 is YFSETQ in the germline V gene. The CDR3 sequence is 15 residues long. V shed 3 bases and J shed 4 bases, with 16 bases lying between them. CDR3 protein: CASSWTATASYGYTF. The CDR3 DNA follows: TGCGCCAGCAGCTGGACCGCGACAGCCAGCTATGGCTACACCTTC.

This chain connects TRBV9 to TRBJ1-1; a possible D gene is TRBD1 (5 bases). The CDR3 length is 14 residues. The germline gives CDR1 SGDLS, CDR2 YYNGEE. The V end lost 3 bases, the J end lost 4 bases, and 13 bases lay between the germline ends. CDR3 sequence reads: CASSAATGRTEAFF. CDR3 coding DNA: TGTGCCAGCAGCGCCGCCACAGGCCGCACTGAAGCTTTCTTT.

The genes are TRBV4-1 and TRBJ2-7; D is perhaps TRBD2 (6 bases). The germline V gene has CDR1 MGHRA and CDR2 YSYEKL. The CDR3 contains 17 residues. V was trimmed by 2 bases and J by 6 bases, leaving 23 bases between them. The CDR3 loop reads CASSQRGLGIPQGEQYF. The CDR3 DNA reads as TGCGCCAGCAGCCAAAGGGGACTGGGGATTCCTCAGGGCGAGCAGTACTTC.

The chain has TRBV4-1 and TRBJ2-3, with 10 bases lining up with TRBD2. J gave up 0 bases and V 1 base, and 4 bases lay outside the gene matches. Germline V gives CDR1 MGHRA, CDR2 YSYEKL. This CDR3 contains 17 residues. For the CDR3, the DNA is TGCGCCAGCAGCCAAGGACTAGCGGGCCGAAGCACAGATACGCAGTATTTT. Its translation is CASSQGLAGRSTDTQYF.

This chain connects TRBV6-5 to TRBJ1-2; D gene ambiguous. The CDR3 is 16 amino acids. V was cut by 1 base and J by 6 bases, with 18 bases left in between. Germline-derived CDR1 and CDR2 are MNHEY and SVGAGI. CDR3 protein: CASSYYSGNLMDGYTF. DNA of the CDR3: TGTGCCAGCAGTTACTACTCGGGTAATCTCATGGATGGCTACACCTTC.

This clone was observed once. The V and J genes are TRBV5-4 and TRBJ2-5, with 8 bases identical to TRBD2. This CDR3 contains 15 residues. CDR1 is SGHNT, CDR2 YYREEE, per germline (reference sequence). V was pared by 2 bases and J by 5 bases, with 8 bases of the junction left unmatched. The CDR3 bases are TGTGCCAGCAGCTTTCGGGGGGGCCGGAGGGAGACCCAGTACTTC. Translation gives CASSFRGGRRETQYF.

The chain links TRBV5-1 to TRBJ2-3, with D possibly matching TRBD1 (6 bases). CDR1 is SGHRS, CDR2 YFSETQ, per germline. Trimming shortened V by 4 bases and J by 3 bases, and 9 bases separated the two germline ends. The CDR3 length is 13 residues. The CDR3 loop reads CASSPTGTDTQYF. The CDR3 DNA sequence: TGCGCCAGCAGCCCAACAGGGACAGATACGCAGTATTTT. Combining the CDR3 with reference TRBV5-1 and TRBJ2-3 gives the whole variable domain KAGVTQTPRYLIKTRGQQVTLSCSPISGHRSVSWYQQTPGQGLQFLFEYFSETQRNKGNFPGRFSGRQFSNSRSEMNVSTLELGDSALYLCASSPTGTDTQYFGPGTRLTVL.

The chain combines TRBV7-3 with TRBJ2-3; TRBD1 or TRBD2 may be the D gene (6 bases each). Trimming cost V 1 base and J 3 bases, with 11 bases left between them. CDR1 SGHTA and CDR2 FQGTGA come from the germline V gene. The CDR3 is 15 residues long. CDR3 sequence: CASSLNGGRTDTQYF. The DNA of the CDR3 is TGTGCCAGCAGCTTAAATGGGGGGCGGACAGATACGCAGTATTTT.

V is TRBV2 and J is TRBJ1-2; 7 bases match TRBD1. CDR3 size: 13 residues. Germline assignment: CDR1 SNHLY and CDR2 FYNNEI. With V trimmed by 6 bases and J by 5 bases, 6 bases remained unmatched. The CDR3 sequence: CASRTGTEYGYTF. The CDR3 coding sequence is TGTGCCAGCAGGACCGGGACAGAGTATGGCTACACCTTC. Full variable domain (rest looked up from reference TRBV2 and TRBJ1-2): EPEVTQTPSHQVTQMGQEVILRCVPISNHLYFYWYRQILGQKVEFLVSFYNNEISEKSEIFDDQFSVERPDGSNFTLKIRSTKLEDSAMYFCASRTGTEYGYTFGSGTRLTVV.

This sequence joins TRBV7-9 and TRBJ2-1; D is possibly TRBD2 (6 bases). Looked up from germline, CDR1 is SEHNR and CDR2 is FQNEAQ (reference sequence). V was pared by 5 bases and J by 7 bases, with 15 bases between. The CDR3 runs 14 residues. DNA of the CDR3: TGTGCCAGCAGCCAATCGGCAGGGAGGAATGAGCAGTTCTTC. Its translation: CASSQSAGRNEQFF.

The chain is built from TRBV27 and TRBJ2-5, with 8 bases matching TRBD1. The DNA end is a closer match to TRBJ2-7, so the J assignment may be wrong. Germline V gives CDR1 MNHEY, CDR2 SMNVEV (reference sequence). This CDR3 region has 16 residues. This CDR3 is CASSSLRTGKTYEQYF. As DNA, the CDR3 is TGTGCCAGCAGTTCCCTCCGGACAGGGAAGACCTACGAGCAGTACTTC.

V gene TRBV14 combines with J gene TRBJ2-4, with TRBD1 identical over 9 bases. Germline values: CDR1 SGHDN, CDR2 FVKESK. V lost 5 bases to trimming and J lost 1 base; unmatched junction nucleotides: 18. The CDR3 extends over 20 amino acids. The CDR3 reads CASSSSNRGRRITAKNIQYF. The CDR3 nucleotides read TGTGCCAGCAGCTCCAGTAACAGGGGGCGCAGGATCACGGCCAAAAACATTCAGTACTTC.

The chain couples TRBV18 to TRBJ1-1, with a weak D call TRBD1 (5 bases). Germline CDR1 is KGHSH and CDR2 is LQKENI. There are 15 residues in the CDR3. The V end lost 4 bases, the J end lost 3 bases, and 15 bases lay between the germline ends. In DNA, the CDR3 is TGTGCCAGCTCACGACCGGGGATGGGGGACACTGAAGCTTTCTTT. This codes for CASSRPGMGDTEAFF.

This clone was observed a few times. The chain carries TRBV14 and TRBJ2-6; 7 nucleotides line up with TRBD2. The V gene's germline CDR1 is SGHDN and CDR2 FVKESK. V was clipped by 9 bases and J by 0 bases; unmatched bases: 8. The CDR3 has 16 residues. CDR3 sequence reads: CARNPGTISGANVLTF. The DNA for the CDR3 is TGTGCCAGGAACCCCGGGACTATCTCTGGGGCCAACGTCCTGACTTTC.

This clone was seen only once. The chain combines TRBV4-3 with TRBJ2-3; no clear D. CDR1 is LGHNA and CDR2 is YSLEER in the germline V gene. CDR3 size: 12 residues. V lost 1 base to trimming and J lost 4 bases, with 3 bases between them. The CDR3: CASSQGPDTQYF. CDR3 nucleotides: TGCGCCAGCAGCCAAGGGCCAGATACGCAGTATTTT.

V is TRBV5-8 and J is TRBJ2-7; 10 positions agree with TRBD2. The CDR3 has 19 residues. The ends lost 0 bases at V and 0 bases at J; junction bases unmatched: 12. Germline CDR1 SGHTS, CDR2 YDEGEE. The CDR3 DNA sequence: TGTGCCAGCAGCTTGGTCTCCACTAGCGGGATTCATATCTCCTACGAGCAGTACTTC. Amino acid sequence: CASSLVSTSGIHISYEQYF. Combining the CDR3 with reference TRBV5-8 and TRBJ2-7 gives the whole variable domain EAGVTQSPTHLIKTRGQQATLRCSPISGHTSVYWYQQALGLGLQFLLWYDEGEERNRGNFPPRFSGRQFPNYSSELNVNALELEDSALYLCASSLVSTSGIHISYEQYFGPGTRLTVT.

The rearrangement links TRBV7-9 to TRBJ1-4; 11 positions agree with TRBD1. The CDR3 runs 15 residues. V lost 0 bases and J lost 8; bases outside the gene matches: 2. Germline CDR1 and CDR2: SEHNR and FQNEAQ (reference sequence). DNA of the CDR3: TGTGCCAGCAGCTTAGCCGGGACAGGGGGGGAAAAACTGTTTTTT. Protein: CASSLAGTGGEKLFF.

The gene calls are TRBV18 and TRBJ1-4; D is undetermined. Trimming cost V 3 bases and J 4 bases, with 15 bases left between them. CDR1 and CDR2 from the germline V gene are KGHSH and LQKENI. The CDR3 covers 16 residues. Written as DNA, the CDR3 is TGTGCCAGCTCACCCCGGGTCGGACGTGATAATGAAAAACTGTTTTTT. Translating gives CASSPRVGRDNEKLFF.

The V gene is TRBV18, the J gene TRBJ1-1; tentatively, D is TRBD1 (5 bases). V was shortened by 4 bases and J by 4 bases, with 10 bases between the two germline ends. Germline values: CDR1 KGHSH, CDR2 LQKENI. This CDR3 region has 13 residues. This chain's CDR3 is CASSQGLGTEAFF. The CDR3, as DNA: TGTGCCAGCTCACAGGGGTTAGGCACTGAAGCTTTCTTT.

This clone was picked up one time. The chain links TRBV30 to TRBJ1-2, with D hard to call. CDR3 length: 12 residues. Germline-derived CDR1 and CDR2 are GTSNPN and SVGIG (reference sequence). V was cut by 2 bases and J by 0 bases, with 4 bases left in between. CDR3 in DNA: TGTGCCTGGAGTCCGGCTAACTATGGCTACACCTTC. Translating gives CAWSPANYGYTF.

This chain joins TRBV15 and TRBJ1-3, with unresolved D. The CDR3 extends over 15 amino acids. The germline V and J ends were trimmed by 3 bases and 0 bases, with 9 bases remaining between them. Germline V lookup: CDR1 LNHNV, CDR2 YYDKDF (reference sequence). This CDR3 reads CATSSGPNSGNTIYF. DNA for the CDR3: TGTGCCACCAGCAGCGGACCGAACTCTGGAAACACCATATATTTT.